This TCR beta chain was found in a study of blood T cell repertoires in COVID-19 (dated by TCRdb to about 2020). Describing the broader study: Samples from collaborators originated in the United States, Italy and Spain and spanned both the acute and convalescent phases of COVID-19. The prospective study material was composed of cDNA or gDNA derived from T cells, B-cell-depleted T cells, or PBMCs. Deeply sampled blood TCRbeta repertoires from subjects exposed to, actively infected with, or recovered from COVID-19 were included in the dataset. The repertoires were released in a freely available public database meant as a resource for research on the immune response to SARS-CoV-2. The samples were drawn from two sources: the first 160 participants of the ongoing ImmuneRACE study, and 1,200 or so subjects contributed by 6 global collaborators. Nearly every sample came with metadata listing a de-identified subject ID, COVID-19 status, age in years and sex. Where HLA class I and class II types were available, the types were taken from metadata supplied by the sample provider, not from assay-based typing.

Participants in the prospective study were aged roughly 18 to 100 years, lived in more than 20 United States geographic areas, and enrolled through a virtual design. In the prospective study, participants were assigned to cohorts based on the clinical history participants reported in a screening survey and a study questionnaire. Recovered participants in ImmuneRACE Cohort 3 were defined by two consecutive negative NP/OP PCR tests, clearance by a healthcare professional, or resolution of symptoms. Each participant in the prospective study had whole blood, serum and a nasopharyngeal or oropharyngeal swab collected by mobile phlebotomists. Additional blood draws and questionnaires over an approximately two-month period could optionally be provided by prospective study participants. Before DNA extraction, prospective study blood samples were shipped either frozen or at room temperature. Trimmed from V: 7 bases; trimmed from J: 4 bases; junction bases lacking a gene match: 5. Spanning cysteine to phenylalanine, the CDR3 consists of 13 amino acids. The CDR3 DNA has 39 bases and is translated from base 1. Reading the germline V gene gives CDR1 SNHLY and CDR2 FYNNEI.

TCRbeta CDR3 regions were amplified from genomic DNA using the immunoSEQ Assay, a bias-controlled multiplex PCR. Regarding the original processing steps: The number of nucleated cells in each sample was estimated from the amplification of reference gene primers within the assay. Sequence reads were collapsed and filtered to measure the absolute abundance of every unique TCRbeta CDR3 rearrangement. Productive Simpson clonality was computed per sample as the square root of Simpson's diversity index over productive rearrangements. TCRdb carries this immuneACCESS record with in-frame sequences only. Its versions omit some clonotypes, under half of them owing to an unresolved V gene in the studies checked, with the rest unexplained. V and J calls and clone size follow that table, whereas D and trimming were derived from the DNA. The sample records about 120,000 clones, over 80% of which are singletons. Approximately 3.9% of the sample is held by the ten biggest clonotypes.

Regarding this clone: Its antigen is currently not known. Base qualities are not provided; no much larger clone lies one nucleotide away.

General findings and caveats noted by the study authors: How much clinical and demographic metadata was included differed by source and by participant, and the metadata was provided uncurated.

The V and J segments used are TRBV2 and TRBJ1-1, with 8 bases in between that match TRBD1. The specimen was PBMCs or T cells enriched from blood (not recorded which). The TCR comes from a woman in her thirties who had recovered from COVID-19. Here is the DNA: TGTGCCAGCACAGGGGGCTGGGGCACTGAAGCTTTCTTT. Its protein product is CASTGGWGTEAFF.